This record looks at one T cell receptor (beta chain) sequence and its context. Its target is not known. Generated by immunoSEQ multiplex PCR, the TCRdb table keeps only in-frame clones and is missing some. Of about 41,000 clones listed, roughly four fifths are singletons. The data are from a study of T cells in localized non-small cell lung cancer. V was pared by 6 bases and J by 6 bases, with 15 bases between. Looked up from germline, CDR1 is SNHLY and CDR2 is FYNNEI. The CDR3 extends over 14 amino acids. Broader study findings: Of the top 100 tumor clones, median around 50 were in adjacent lung, approximately 28 among its top 100. Uninvolved adjacent lung showed the highest T cell clonality, exceeding tumor.

The J gene is TRBJ2-1, the V gene TRBV2, with a possible D match to TRBD1 (6 bases). This TCR was sampled from a man between 40 and 70 years old with stage II lung adenocarcinoma. The sample here was PBMCs, taken before any cancer treatment. CDR3 coding DNA: TGTGCCAGCAGCGGGACAACCACCCTCAATGAGCAGTTCTTC. This codes for CASSGTTTLNEQFF. Full variable domain (outside the CDR3, taken from reference TRBV2 and TRBJ2-1): EPEVTQTPSHQVTQMGQEVILRCVPISNHLYFYWYRQILGQKVEFLVSFYNNEISEKSEIFDDQFSVERPDGSNFTLKIRSTKLEDSAMYFCASSGTTTLNEQFFGPGTRLTVL.